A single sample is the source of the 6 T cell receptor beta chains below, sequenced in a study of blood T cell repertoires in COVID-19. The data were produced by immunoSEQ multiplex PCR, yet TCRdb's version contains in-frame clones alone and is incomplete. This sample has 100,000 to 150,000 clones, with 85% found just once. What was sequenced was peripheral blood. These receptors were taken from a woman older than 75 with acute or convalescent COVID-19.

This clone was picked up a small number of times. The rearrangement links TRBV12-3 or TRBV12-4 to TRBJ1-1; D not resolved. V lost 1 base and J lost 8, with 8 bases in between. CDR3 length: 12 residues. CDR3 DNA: TGTGCCAGCAGTTTAGGCGGGCAAGAAGCTTTCTTT. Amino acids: CASSLGGQEAFF.

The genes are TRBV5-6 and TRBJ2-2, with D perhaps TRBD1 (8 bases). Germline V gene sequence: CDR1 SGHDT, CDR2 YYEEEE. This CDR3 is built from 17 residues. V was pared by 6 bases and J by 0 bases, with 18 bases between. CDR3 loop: CASNWGGTGPNTGELFF. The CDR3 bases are TGTGCCAGCAACTGGGGGGGGACAGGCCCGAACACCGGGGAGCTGTTTTTT.

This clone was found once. CDR3 in amino acids: CASSGRQGAGELFF. CDR3 nucleotide sequence: TGTGCCAGCAGCGGGCGACAGGGGGCCGGGGAGCTGTTTTTT. The V and J genes are TRBV7-2 and TRBJ2-2; 9 bases map to TRBD1. Trimming cost V 5 bases and J 6 bases; bases outside gene matches: 4. CDR1 and CDR2 (germline): SGHTA, FQGNSA. CDR3 size: 14 residues. The whole variable domain, filled in from reference TRBV7-2 and TRBJ2-2, reads GAGVSQSPSNKVTEKGKDVELRCDPISGHTALYWYRQSLGQGLEFLIYFQGNSAPDKSGLPSDRFSAERTGGSVSTLTIQRTQQEDSAVYLCASSGRQGAGELFFGEGSRLTVL.

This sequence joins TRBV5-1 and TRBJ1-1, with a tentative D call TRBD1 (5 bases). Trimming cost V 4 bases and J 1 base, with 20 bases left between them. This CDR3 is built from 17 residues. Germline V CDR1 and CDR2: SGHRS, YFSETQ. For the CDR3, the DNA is TGCGCCAGCAGCCCAACAGGAAACTCGGCAGAGAACACTGAAGCTTTCTTT. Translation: CASSPTGNSAENTEAFF. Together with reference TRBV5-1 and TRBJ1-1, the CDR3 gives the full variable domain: KAGVTQTPRYLIKTRGQQVTLSCSPISGHRSVSWYQQTPGQGLQFLFEYFSETQRNKGNFPGRFSGRQFSNSRSEMNVSTLELGDSALYLCASSPTGNSAENTEAFFGQGTRLTVV.

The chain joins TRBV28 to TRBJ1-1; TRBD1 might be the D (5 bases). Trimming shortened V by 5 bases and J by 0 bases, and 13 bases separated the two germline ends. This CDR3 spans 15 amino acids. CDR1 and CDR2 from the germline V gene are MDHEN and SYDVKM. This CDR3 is CASSPQGILNTEAFF. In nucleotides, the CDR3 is TGTGCCAGCAGTCCCCAGGGCATACTGAACACTGAAGCTTTCTTT.

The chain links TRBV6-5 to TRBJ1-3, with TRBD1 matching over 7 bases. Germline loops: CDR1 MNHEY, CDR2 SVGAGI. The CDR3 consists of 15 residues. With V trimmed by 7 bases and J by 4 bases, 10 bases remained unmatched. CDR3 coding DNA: TGTGCCAGCAACAGGGACGGGACAGCAGGAAACACCATATATTTT. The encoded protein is CASNRDGTAGNTIYF.